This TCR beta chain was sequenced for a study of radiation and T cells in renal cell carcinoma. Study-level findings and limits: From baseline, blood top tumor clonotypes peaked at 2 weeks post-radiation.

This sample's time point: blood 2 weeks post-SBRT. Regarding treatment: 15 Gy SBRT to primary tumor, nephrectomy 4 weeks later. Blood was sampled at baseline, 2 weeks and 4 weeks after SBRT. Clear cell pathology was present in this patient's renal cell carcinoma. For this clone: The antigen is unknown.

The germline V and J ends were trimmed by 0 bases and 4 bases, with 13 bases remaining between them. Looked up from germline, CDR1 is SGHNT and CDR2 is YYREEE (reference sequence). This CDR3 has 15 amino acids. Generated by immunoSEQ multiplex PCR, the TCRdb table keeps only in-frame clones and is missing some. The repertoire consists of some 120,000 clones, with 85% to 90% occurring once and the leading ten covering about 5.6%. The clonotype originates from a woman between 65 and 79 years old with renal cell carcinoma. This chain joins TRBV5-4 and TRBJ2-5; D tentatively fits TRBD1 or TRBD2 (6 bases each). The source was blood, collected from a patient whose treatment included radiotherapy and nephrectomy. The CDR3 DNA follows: TGTGCCAGCAGCTTGGAGGGGGGTAGGGGAGAGACCCAGTACTTC. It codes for CASSLEGGRGETQYF.